Sequencing of this T cell receptor beta chain was carried out in a study of beta chain features in type 1 diabetes. Study outcomes and limitations: Resolution of whether HLA type affects TCRB rearrangement was not achieved here.

With regard to this clone: Its target is not known.

The sequenced template was cDNA made from the entire isolated RNA. The protocol was immunoSEQ multiplex PCR, while the TCRdb copy is restricted to in-frame clones and leaves out a portion. The sample has 130,000 to 150,000 clones; 6.9% are singletons. Material for sequencing was central memory CD4+ T cells from blood. This receptor was taken from a woman in her 30s in good health.

The CDR3 reads CSARTTGEAFF. CDR3 DNA: TGCAGTGCTAGAACGACAGGTGAAGCTTTCTTT. This chain connects TRBV20-1 to TRBJ1-1; the D gene is possibly TRBD1 (6 bases). This CDR3 has 11 residues. Germline V gives CDR1 DFQATT, CDR2 SNEGSKA (reference sequence). Trimming removed 2 bases from V and 7 bases from J, with 8 bases in between.